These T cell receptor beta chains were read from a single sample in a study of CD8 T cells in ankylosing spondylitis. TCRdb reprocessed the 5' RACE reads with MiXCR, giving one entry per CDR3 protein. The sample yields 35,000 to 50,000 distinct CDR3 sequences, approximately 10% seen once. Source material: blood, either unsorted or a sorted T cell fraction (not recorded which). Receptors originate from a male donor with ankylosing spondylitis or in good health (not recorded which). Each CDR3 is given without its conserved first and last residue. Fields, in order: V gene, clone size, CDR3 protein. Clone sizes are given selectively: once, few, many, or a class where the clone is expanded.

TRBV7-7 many ASTPLGGGETQY
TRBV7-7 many ASSFGGRGTDTQY
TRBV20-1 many SARVLADNYNEQF
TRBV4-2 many ASSQDHSGGAYNEQF
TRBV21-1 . ASSTRLAPRTYEQY
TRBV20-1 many SARSGTGGRGDSPLH
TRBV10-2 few ASSTTDTQY
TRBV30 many AWNGAGLKAGNGYT
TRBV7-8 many ASSLENPDEQY
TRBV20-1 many SASWLKETQY
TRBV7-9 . ASSFDRGANQETQY
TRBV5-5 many ASSLYIQNTEAF
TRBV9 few ASEGSQGGTGELF
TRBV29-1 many SALPSGENIQY
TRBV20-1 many SGTGTSGRSRETQY
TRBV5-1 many ASSRQGGEAF
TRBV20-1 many SARGGSSYNEQF
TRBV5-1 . ASSSTGEPYEQY
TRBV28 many ASSSRQGRVDSPLH
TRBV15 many ATSRDVWTGGNTEAF
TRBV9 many ASSVEGHPNYGYT
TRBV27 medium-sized ASSPGRVTYEQY
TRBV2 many ASGGTSGQETQY
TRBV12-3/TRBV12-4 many ASYTSGRAFTDTQY
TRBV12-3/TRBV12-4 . ASSLVHSTDTQY
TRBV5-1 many ASSLVGGSQTQY
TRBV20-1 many SAAGGLRSYEQY
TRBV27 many ATALVSGSSYEQY
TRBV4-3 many ASSQDNGGGRLYGYT
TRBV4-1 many ASSQERNQETQY
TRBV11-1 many ASSLSTATDGLGLGQF
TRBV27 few ASSLYGNRATGELF
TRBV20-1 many SAPPRGSYNEQF
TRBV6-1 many ASTPGTEVDGYT
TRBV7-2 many ASSLLGTVYQETQY
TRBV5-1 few ASSLGLSGGYT
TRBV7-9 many ASSAGSGNSPLH
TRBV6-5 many ASSYRPTTYEQY
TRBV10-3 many AISEPGGGHGNTIY
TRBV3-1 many ASRPTQLETQY
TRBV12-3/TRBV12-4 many ASSPDGPSGANVLT
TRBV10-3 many AIRGLAGAGEQY
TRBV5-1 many ASSLATQETQY
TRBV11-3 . ASSPLRPCYNEQF
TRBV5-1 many ASSPGVDQPQH
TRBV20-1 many SAKEDPSGNEQF
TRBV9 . ASSAGTGSSYEQY
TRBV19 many ASSIRGSVQY
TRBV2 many ASSGQGGTEAF
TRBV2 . ASSEAAQSTDTQY
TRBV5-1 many ASSLASGTEQF
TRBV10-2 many ASSKDSYGYT